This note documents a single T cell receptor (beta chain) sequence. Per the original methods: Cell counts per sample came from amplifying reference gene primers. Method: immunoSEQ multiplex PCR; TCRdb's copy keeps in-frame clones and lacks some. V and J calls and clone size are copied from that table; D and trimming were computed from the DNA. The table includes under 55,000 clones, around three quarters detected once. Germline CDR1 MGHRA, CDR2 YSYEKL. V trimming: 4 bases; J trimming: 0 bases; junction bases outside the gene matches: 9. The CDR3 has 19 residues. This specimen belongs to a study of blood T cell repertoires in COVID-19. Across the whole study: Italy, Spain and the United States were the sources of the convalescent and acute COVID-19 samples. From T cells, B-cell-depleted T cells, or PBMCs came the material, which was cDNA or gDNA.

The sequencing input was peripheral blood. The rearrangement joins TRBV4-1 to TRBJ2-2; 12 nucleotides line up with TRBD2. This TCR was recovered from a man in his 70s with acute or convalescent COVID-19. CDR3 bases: TGCGCCAGCAGCCGTCGTCAACTAGCGGGGGGCTCGAACACCGGGGAGCTGTTTTTT. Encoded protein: CASSRRQLAGGSNTGELFF.